This T cell receptor beta chain was captured by sequencing in a study of CD8+ T cells in alopecia areata. For the study at large: It was oral tofacitinib, at 5 to 10 mg twice daily, that treated patients received. Dosing with tofacitinib proceeded for 6 to 18 months, followed by 6 months off drug.

The V gene's germline CDR1 is MNHNY and CDR2 SVGAGI (reference sequence). Trimming left V 7 bases short and J 2 bases short, with 15 bases between. This CDR3 region has 14 residues. General observations from the study: Scalp samples also contribute reads from the resident alphabeta T cells found in normal skin.

This clone showed up just a few times. Its antigen is unknown. Treatment reported: oral pan-JAK inhibitor, 5-10 mg twice daily. cDNA prepared by RNA extraction and subsequent reverse transcription served as the template for sequencing. Produced via immunoSEQ multiplex PCR; TCRdb's table is partial and in-frame only. Of 200,000 to 250,000 clones in the sample, less than 45% were seen once. J is TRBJ2-7 and V is TRBV6-6; tentatively, D is TRBD2 (6 bases). Sample: CD4+ T cells sorted from blood, taken at roughly week 30, from a patient treated with tofacitinib. The clonotype comes from a human donor with alopecia areata. As DNA, the CDR3 is TGTGCCAGCAACCCCGGGGGATCTGCCTACGAGCAGTACTTC. This gives the protein CASNPGGSAYEQYF.